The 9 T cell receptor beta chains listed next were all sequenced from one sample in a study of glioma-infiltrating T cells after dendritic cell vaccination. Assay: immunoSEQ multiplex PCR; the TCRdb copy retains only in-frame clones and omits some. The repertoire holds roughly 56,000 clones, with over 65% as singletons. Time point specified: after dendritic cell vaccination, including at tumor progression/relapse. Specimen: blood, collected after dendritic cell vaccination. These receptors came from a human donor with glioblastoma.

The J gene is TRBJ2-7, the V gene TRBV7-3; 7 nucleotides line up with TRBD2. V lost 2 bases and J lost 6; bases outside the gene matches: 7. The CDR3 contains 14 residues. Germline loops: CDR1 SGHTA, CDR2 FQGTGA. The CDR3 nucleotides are TGTGCCAGCAGCTTAGCCTCTGGGGGGGGCGAGCAGTACTTC. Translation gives CASSLASGGGEQYF. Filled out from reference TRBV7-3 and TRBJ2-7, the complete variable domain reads GAGVSQTPSNKVTEKGKYVELRCDPISGHTALYWYRQSLGQGPEFLIYFQGTGAADDSGLPNDRFFAVRPEGSVSTLKIQRTERGDSAVYLCASSLASGGGEQYFGPGTRLTVT.

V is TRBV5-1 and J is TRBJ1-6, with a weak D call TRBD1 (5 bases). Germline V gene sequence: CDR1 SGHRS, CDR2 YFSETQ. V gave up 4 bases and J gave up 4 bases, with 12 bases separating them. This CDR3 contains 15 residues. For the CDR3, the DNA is TGCGCCAGCAGCGCGAACAGGCGATATAATTCACCCCTCCACTTT. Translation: CASSANRRYNSPLHF.

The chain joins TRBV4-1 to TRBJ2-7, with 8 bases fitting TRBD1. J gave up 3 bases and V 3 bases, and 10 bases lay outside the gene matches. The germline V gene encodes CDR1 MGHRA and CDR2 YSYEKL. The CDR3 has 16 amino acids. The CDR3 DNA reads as TGCGCCAGCAGCCAGTACGTAGACAGGGGAAGCTACGAGCAGTACTTC. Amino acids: CASSQYVDRGSYEQYF.

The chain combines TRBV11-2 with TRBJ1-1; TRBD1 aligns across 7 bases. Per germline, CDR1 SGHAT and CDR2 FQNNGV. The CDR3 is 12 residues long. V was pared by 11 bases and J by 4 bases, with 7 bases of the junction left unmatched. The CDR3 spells CAGNQGGTEAFF. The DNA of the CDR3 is TGTGCCGGGAATCAGGGGGGCACTGAAGCTTTCTTT.

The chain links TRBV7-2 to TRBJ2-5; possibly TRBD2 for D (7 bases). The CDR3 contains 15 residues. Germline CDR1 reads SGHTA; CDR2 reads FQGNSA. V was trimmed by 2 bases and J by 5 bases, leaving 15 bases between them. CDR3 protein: CASSLPIGGAETQYF. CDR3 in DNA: TGTGCCAGCAGCTTACCCATTGGGGGGGCGGAGACCCAGTACTTC.

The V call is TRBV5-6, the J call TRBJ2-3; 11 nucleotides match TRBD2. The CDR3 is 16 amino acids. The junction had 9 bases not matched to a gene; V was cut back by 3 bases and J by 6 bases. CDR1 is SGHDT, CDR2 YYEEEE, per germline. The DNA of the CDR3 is TGTGCCAGCAGCTCCGAGGGTAGCGGGGGGGCTGATACGCAGTATTTT. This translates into CASSSEGSGGADTQYF.

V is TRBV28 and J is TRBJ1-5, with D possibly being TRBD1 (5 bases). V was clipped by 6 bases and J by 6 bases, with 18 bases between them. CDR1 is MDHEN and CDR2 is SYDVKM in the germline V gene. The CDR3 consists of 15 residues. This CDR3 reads CASRAGHQGRQPQHF. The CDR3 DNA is TGTGCCAGCAGAGCAGGACACCAAGGGCGTCAGCCCCAGCATTTT.

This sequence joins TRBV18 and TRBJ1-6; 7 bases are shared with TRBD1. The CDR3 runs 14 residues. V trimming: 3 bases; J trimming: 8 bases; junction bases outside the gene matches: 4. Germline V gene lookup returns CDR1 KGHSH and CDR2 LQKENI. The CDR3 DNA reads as TGTGCCAGCTCACCGGGACAGTTGGATTCACCCCTCCACTTT. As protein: CASSPGQLDSPLHF. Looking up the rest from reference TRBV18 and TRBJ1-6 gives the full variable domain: NAGVMQNPRHLVRRRGQEARLRCSPMKGHSHVYWYRQLPEEGLKFMVYLQKENIIDESGMPKERFSAEFPKEGPSILRIQQVVRGDSAAYFCASSPGQLDSPLHFGNGTRLTVT.

The DNA for the CDR3 is TGCGCCAGCAGCCACGATCTAGCGGCCTCCTACGAGCAGTACTTC. As protein: CASSHDLAASYEQYF. The V call is TRBV4-1, the J call TRBJ2-7; TRBD2 matches at 7 bases. With V trimmed by 3 bases and J by 0 bases, 5 bases remained unmatched. This CDR3 comprises 15 residues. In germline, CDR1 is MGHRA, CDR2 YSYEKL.